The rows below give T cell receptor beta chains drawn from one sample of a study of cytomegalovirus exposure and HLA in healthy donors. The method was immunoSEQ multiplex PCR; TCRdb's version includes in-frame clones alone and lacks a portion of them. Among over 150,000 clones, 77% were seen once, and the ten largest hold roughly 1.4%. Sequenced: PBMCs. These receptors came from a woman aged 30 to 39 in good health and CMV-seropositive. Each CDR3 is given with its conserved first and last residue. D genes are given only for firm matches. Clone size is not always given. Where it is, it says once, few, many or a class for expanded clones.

CDR3: CASRSPGTSGSYEQYF
DNA: TGTGCCAGCAGAAGCCCCGGGACTAGCGGATCTTACGAGCAGTACTTC
D: TRBD2
J: TRBJ2-7
size: NA
V: TRBV7-3

CDR3: CASSYRGYTEAFF
DNA: TGTGCCAGCAGCTACAGGGGATACACTGAAGCTTTCTTT
D: TRBD1
J: TRBJ1-1
size: NA
V: TRBV28

CDR3: CAFDQGGVPEAFF
DNA: TGTGCTTTTGACCAGGGGGGAGTCCCTGAAGCTTTCTTT
D: TRBD1
J: TRBJ1-1
size: NA
V: TRBV30

CDR3: CASSPPASGSNTGELFF
DNA: TGTGCCAGCTCACCACCGGCTAGCGGGAGCAACACCGGGGAGCTGTTTTTT
D: TRBD2
J: TRBJ2-2
size: NA
V: TRBV18

CDR3: CASSHLRTSRETQYF
DNA: TGTGCCAGCAGCCACCTTCGGACTAGCAGGGAGACCCAGTACTTC
D: TRBD2
J: TRBJ2-5
size: NA
V: TRBV14

CDR3: CASSSGTGGSNQPQHF
DNA: TGTGCCAGCAGCTCCGGTACAGGGGGAAGCAATCAGCCCCAGCATTTT
D: TRBD1
J: TRBJ1-5
size: NA
V: TRBV7-8

CDR3: CASRYLRDSNEKLFF
DNA: TGTGCCAGCCGTTACCTCAGGGATTCTAATGAAAAACTGTTTTTT
D: NA
J: TRBJ1-4
size: NA
V: TRBV27

CDR3: CAWSPGLAYTYEQYF
DNA: TGTGCCTGGAGTCCGGGACTAGCGTATACCTACGAGCAGTACTTC
D: TRBD2
J: TRBJ2-7
size: NA
V: TRBV30

CDR3: CASSLDSPGNTIYF
DNA: TGCGCCAGCAGCTTGGACAGCCCTGGAAACACCATATATTTT
D: NA
J: TRBJ1-3
size: once
V: TRBV5-1

CDR3: CASSPGTSGRRTYEQYF
DNA: TGCGCCAGCAGCCCCGGGACTAGCGGTCGGAGGACCTACGAGCAGTACTTC
D: TRBD2
J: TRBJ2-7
size: few
V: TRBV4-3

CDR3: CASSLGTGESDEQFF
DNA: TGTGCCAGCAGCTTGGGAACGGGAGAGTCGGATGAGCAGTTCTTC
D: NA
J: TRBJ2-1
size: once
V: TRBV5-5

CDR3: CASSLGSLDGGAQHF
DNA: TGTGCCAGCAGCTTGGGGAGTCTTGACGGGGGAGCCCAGCATTTT
D: NA
J: TRBJ1-5
size: NA
V: TRBV7-9

CDR3: CASSRTGGQPQHF
DNA: TGTGCCAGCTCACGGACAGGGGGCCAGCCCCAGCATTTT
D: TRBD1
J: TRBJ1-5
size: NA
V: TRBV18

CDR3: CSVQGAGGSWETQYF
DNA: TGCAGCGTTCAGGGCGCAGGCGGGAGTTGGGAGACCCAGTACTTC
D: TRBD2
J: TRBJ2-5
size: few
V: TRBV29-1

CDR3: CASSGQGKDTQYF
DNA: TGTGCCAGCAGCGGACAGGGAAAGGATACGCAGTATTTT
D: TRBD1
J: TRBJ2-3
size: NA
V: TRBV9

CDR3: CASSQGRLAGLSSYNEQFF
DNA: TGCGCCAGCAGCCAAGGGAGACTAGCGGGTTTGAGCTCCTACAATGAGCAGTTCTTC
D: TRBD2
J: TRBJ2-1
size: NA
V: TRBV4-1

CDR3: CASSEETGGNQPQHF
DNA: TGTGCCAGCAGTGAAGAAACAGGGGGCAATCAGCCCCAGCATTTT
D: TRBD1
J: TRBJ1-5
size: NA
V: TRBV6-1

CDR3: CASSYSAGRQETQYF
DNA: TGTGCCAGCAGTTACTCGGCGGGCAGGCAAGAGACCCAGTACTTC
D: NA
J: TRBJ2-5
size: NA
V: TRBV6-6

CDR3: CASSPGLADPRPYEQYF
DNA: TGTGCCAGCAGCCCCGGACTAGCGGACCCCCGGCCCTACGAGCAGTACTTC
D: TRBD2
J: TRBJ2-7
size: NA
V: TRBV7-2

CDR3: CASSPAYRGTEAFF
DNA: TGTGCCAGCAGCCCGGCCTACCGCGGGACTGAAGCTTTCTTT
D: NA
J: TRBJ1-1
size: NA
V: TRBV6-5

CDR3: CASSRDRYQETQYF
DNA: TGTGCCAGCAGCCGGGACAGGTACCAAGAGACCCAGTACTTC
D: TRBD1
J: TRBJ2-5
size: NA
V: TRBV11-2

CDR3: CASSSLAGITNSSYNEQFF
DNA: TGTGCCAGCAGTAGCCTAGCGGGCATCACGAATAGCTCCTACAATGAGCAGTTCTTC
D: TRBD2
J: TRBJ2-1
size: NA
V: TRBV13

CDR3: CSVPGTATNEKLFF
DNA: TGCAGCGTTCCAGGGACAGCAACTAATGAAAAACTGTTTTTT
D: TRBD1
J: TRBJ1-4
size: NA
V: TRBV29-1

CDR3: CAWSPGGPNTEAFF
DNA: TGTGCCTGGAGTCCGGGAGGGCCGAACACTGAAGCTTTCTTT
D: NA
J: TRBJ1-1
size: NA
V: TRBV30

CDR3: CASSQTASGIWNEQFF
DNA: TGTGCCAGCAGCCAAACGGCTAGCGGGATATGGAACGAGCAGTTCTTC
D: TRBD2
J: TRBJ2-1
size: NA
V: TRBV7-2

CDR3: CASSGMTSGPQETQYF
DNA: TGTGCCAGCAGCGGGATGACTAGCGGGCCCCAAGAGACCCAGTACTTC
D: TRBD2
J: TRBJ2-5
size: NA
V: TRBV5-4

CDR3: CASNPGTVPYEQYF
DNA: TGTGCCAGCAATCCCGGGACAGTTCCCTACGAGCAGTACTTC
D: TRBD1
J: TRBJ2-7
size: NA
V: TRBV28

CDR3: CASSTQATEAFF
DNA: TGTGCCAGCAGCACACAGGCGACTGAAGCTTTCTTT
D: NA
J: TRBJ1-1
size: NA
V: TRBV7-9

CDR3: CASSGTGRTEAFF
DNA: TGTGCCAGCAGTGGGACAGGGCGAACTGAAGCTTTCTTT
D: TRBD1
J: TRBJ1-1
size: NA
V: TRBV6-1

CDR3: CASSPQGETQYF
DNA: TGTGCCAGCTCACCACAGGGGGAGACCCAGTACTTC
D: NA
J: TRBJ2-5
size: once
V: TRBV18

CDR3: CATIRTGSSGNTIYF
DNA: TGTGCCACTATTAGGACGGGGAGCTCTGGAAACACCATATATTTT
D: NA
J: TRBJ1-3
size: NA
V: TRBV6-1

CDR3: CASSLTSGSSYEQYF
DNA: TGTGCCAGCAGCCTGACTAGCGGGAGCTCCTACGAGCAGTACTTC
D: TRBD2
J: TRBJ2-7
size: NA
V: TRBV5-6

CDR3: CASSPLAGGSGELFF
DNA: TGTGCCAGCAGCCCTCTAGCGGGAGGATCGGGGGAGCTGTTTTTT
D: TRBD2
J: TRBJ2-2
size: NA
V: TRBV13

CDR3: CAIRSDSLFSYEQYF
DNA: TGTGCCATCAGATCGGACAGCCTCTTCTCCTACGAGCAGTACTTC
D: NA
J: TRBJ2-7
size: NA
V: TRBV10-3

CDR3: CASRPSSASDTQYF
DNA: TGTGCCAGCAGGCCTAGCTCTGCCTCAGATACGCAGTATTTT
D: NA
J: TRBJ2-3
size: NA
V: TRBV6-5

CDR3: CASSYSTGQETQYF
DNA: TGTGCCAGCAGTTACTCGACAGGACAAGAGACCCAGTACTTC
D: NA
J: TRBJ2-5
size: NA
V: TRBV6-5

CDR3: CASSIPRGRSEKLFF
DNA: TGTGCCAGTAGTATCCCCAGGGGGCGAAGTGAAAAACTGTTTTTT
D: TRBD1
J: TRBJ1-4
size: NA
V: TRBV19

CDR3: CASSYSLGDTYEQYF
DNA: TGTGCCAGCAGTTACTCGCTAGGGGATACCTACGAGCAGTACTTC
D: NA
J: TRBJ2-7
size: once
V: TRBV6-5

CDR3: CAWSDGHSNQPQHF
DNA: TGTGCCTGGAGTGACGGACATAGCAATCAGCCCCAGCATTTT
D: NA
J: TRBJ1-5
size: NA
V: TRBV30

CDR3: CAWSESGRNTGELFF
DNA: TGTGCCTGGAGTGAAAGCGGGAGGAACACCGGGGAGCTGTTTTTT
D: TRBD2
J: TRBJ2-2
size: NA
V: TRBV30

CDR3: CASSQEDGPYYEQYF
DNA: TGTGCCAGCAGCCAAGAGGATGGGCCGTACTACGAGCAGTACTTC
D: NA
J: TRBJ2-7
size: NA
V: TRBV4-2

CDR3: CASSRTSGFQETQYF
DNA: TGTGCCAGCAGCCGGACTAGCGGATTTCAAGAGACCCAGTACTTC
D: TRBD2
J: TRBJ2-5
size: NA
V: TRBV2

CDR3: CASSFYGHTSVTGELFF
DNA: TGTGCCAGCAGTTTTTACGGCCATACTAGCGTGACCGGGGAGCTGTTTTTT
D: TRBD2
J: TRBJ2-2
size: NA
V: TRBV28

CDR3: CASGDMGQLYEQYF
DNA: TGTGCCAGCGGAGATATGGGACAGTTATACGAGCAGTACTTC
D: TRBD1
J: TRBJ2-7
size: few
V: TRBV2

CDR3: CASSPQPTGLDEKLFF
DNA: TGTGCCAGCAGTCCCCAACCGACAGGGTTAGATGAAAAACTGTTTTTT
D: TRBD1
J: TRBJ1-4
size: NA
V: TRBV28

CDR3: CASSKRPERGANYGYTF
DNA: TGTGCCAGCAGCAAACGGCCAGAAAGGGGTGCTAACTATGGCTACACCTTC
D: NA
J: TRBJ1-2
size: NA
V: TRBV21-1

CDR3: CASSDPGLQNTGELFF
DNA: TGCGCCAGCAGTGACCCGGGACTGCAAAACACCGGGGAGCTGTTTTTT
D: NA
J: TRBJ2-2
size: NA
V: TRBV25-1

CDR3: CASSVDRSGSDEQYF
DNA: TGTGCCAGCAGCGTAGACCGGAGCGGGAGCGACGAGCAGTACTTC
D: TRBD2
J: TRBJ2-7
size: NA
V: TRBV9

CDR3: CASSLVAGAHPYEQYF
DNA: TGTGCCAGCAGCTTAGTAGCGGGAGCCCACCCCTACGAGCAGTACTTC
D: TRBD2
J: TRBJ2-7
size: NA
V: TRBV7-9

CDR3: CASNRRLATEYEQYF
DNA: TGTGCCAGCAACCGTAGACTAGCGACAGAATACGAGCAGTACTTC
D: TRBD2
J: TRBJ2-7
size: once
V: TRBV28

CDR3: CASSLSGVGSYTF
DNA: TGTGCCAGCAGTCTCTCCGGGGTGGGAAGCTACACCTTC
D: NA
J: TRBJ1-2
size: NA
V: TRBV27

CDR3: CATRSTGELFF
DNA: TGTGCCACAAGGAGCACCGGGGAGCTGTTTTTT
D: NA
J: TRBJ2-2
size: NA
V: TRBV28

CDR3: CASGSPPGGASTDTQYF
DNA: TGTGCTAGTGGTTCCCCCCCCGGCGGAGCTAGCACAGATACGCAGTATTTT
D: NA
J: TRBJ2-3
size: NA
V: TRBV12-5

CDR3: CASSGRDFVYEQFF
DNA: TGTGCCAGCAGCGGCCGGGATTTTGTCTATGAGCAGTTCTTC
D: NA
J: TRBJ2-1
size: once
V: TRBV7-6

CDR3: CASSPGTGKETQYF
DNA: TGTGCCAGCAGCCCTGGGACAGGGAAGGAGACCCAGTACTTC
D: TRBD1
J: TRBJ2-5
size: NA
V: TRBV6-5

CDR3: CASRKAGTGIVNTEAFF
DNA: TGTGCCAGCAGAAAAGCCGGGACAGGGATTGTGAACACTGAAGCTTTCTTT
D: TRBD1
J: TRBJ1-1
size: few
V: TRBV28

CDR3: CASSQGDLRGETQYF
DNA: TGCGCCAGCAGCCAAGGTGACTTAAGAGGGGAGACCCAGTACTTC
D: NA
J: TRBJ2-5
size: NA
V: TRBV4-1

CDR3: CASSEQAVSYGYTF
DNA: TGTGCCAGCAGTGAACAGGCCGTCAGCTATGGCTACACCTTC
D: NA
J: TRBJ1-2
size: NA
V: TRBV25-1

CDR3: CASSSTKTGFEAFF
DNA: TGTGCCAGCAGTTCGACAAAGACAGGGTTTGAAGCTTTCTTT
D: TRBD1
J: TRBJ1-1
size: NA
V: TRBV28